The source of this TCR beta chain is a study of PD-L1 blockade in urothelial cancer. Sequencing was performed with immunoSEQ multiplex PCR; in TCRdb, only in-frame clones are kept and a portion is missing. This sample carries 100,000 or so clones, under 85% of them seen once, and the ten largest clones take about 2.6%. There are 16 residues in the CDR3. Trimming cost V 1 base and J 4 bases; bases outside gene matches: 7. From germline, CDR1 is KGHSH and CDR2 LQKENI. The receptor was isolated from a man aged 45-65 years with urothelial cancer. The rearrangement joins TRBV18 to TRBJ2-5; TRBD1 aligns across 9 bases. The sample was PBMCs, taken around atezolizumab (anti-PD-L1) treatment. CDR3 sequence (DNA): TGTGCCAGCTCACCACGGGAGACAGGGGGTCGAGAGACCCAGTACTTC. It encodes CASSPRETGGRETQYF.